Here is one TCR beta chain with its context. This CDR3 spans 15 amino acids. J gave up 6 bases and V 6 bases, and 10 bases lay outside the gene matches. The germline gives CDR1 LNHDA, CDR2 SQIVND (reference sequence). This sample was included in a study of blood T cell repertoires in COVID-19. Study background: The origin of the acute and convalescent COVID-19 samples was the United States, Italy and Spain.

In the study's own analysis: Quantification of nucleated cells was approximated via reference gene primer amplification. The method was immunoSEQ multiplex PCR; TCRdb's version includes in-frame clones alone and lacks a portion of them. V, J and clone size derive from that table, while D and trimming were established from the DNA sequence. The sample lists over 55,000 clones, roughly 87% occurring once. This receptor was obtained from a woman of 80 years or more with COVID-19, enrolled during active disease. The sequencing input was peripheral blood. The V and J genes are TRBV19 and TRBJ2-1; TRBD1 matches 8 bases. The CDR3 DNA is TGTGCCAGTAGCGTGACAGGGGCCGGCTTCAATGAGCAGTTCTTC. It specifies CASSVTGAGFNEQFF.